This is a list of T cell receptor beta chains from one sample in a study of breast tumors, draining lymph nodes, adjacent tissues. TCRdb used MiXCR to reprocess the multiplex PCR reads, holding one entry per CDR3 protein. The repertoire holds fewer than 200,000 distinct CDR3 sequences, 30% to 35% seen once, with around 4.5% in the top ten. Sequenced material: axillary lymph node tissue. These TCRs come from a female donor with breast cancer. Some clones in this sample may be carry-over from other donors' samples. CDR3s include the opening cysteine and the closing phenylalanine or tryptophan. A D gene is named only where the DNA matches it firmly. Expanded clones get a size class; other rows say once, few or many, or leave the size out.

cdr3_nt: TGTGCCAGCAGCACCCGAGGGTCTATAGGACAGGGTGGTGAAAAACTGTTTTTT; cdr3_aa: CASSTRGSIGQGGEKLFF; clone_size: many; d_call: TRBD1; j_call: TRBJ1-4; v_call: TRBV4-2
cdr3_nt: TGCGCCAGCAGCCAATCCCAGGGGAAGTCCTACGAGCAGTACTTC; cdr3_aa: CASSQSQGKSYEQYF; clone_size: many; d_call: -; j_call: TRBJ2-7; v_call: TRBV4-1
cdr3_nt: TGCAGTGCTAGAGATAGGAGGTTGGCTAGCGGGGATACGCAGTATTTT; cdr3_aa: CSARDRRLASGDTQYF; clone_size: many; d_call: TRBD2; j_call: TRBJ2-3; v_call: TRBV20-1
cdr3_nt: TGTGCCAGCAGCGTAGATGATAGTGCTTACGAGCAGTACTTC; cdr3_aa: CASSVDDSAYEQYF; clone_size: many; d_call: -; j_call: TRBJ2-7; v_call: TRBV9
cdr3_nt: TGTGCCTGGACTAGTAGCGGGATAACGACGTACGAGCAGTACTTC; cdr3_aa: CAWTSSGITTYEQYF; clone_size: many; d_call: TRBD2; j_call: TRBJ2-7; v_call: TRBV30
cdr3_nt: TGTGCCAGCAGTTATTCGGGACCTGAAGCTTTCTTT; cdr3_aa: CASSYSGPEAFF; clone_size: -; d_call: -; j_call: TRBJ1-1; v_call: TRBV6-2/TRBV6-3
cdr3_nt: TGTGCCACCAGCAGTCCCTCACTGTGGGGTCTAACCGGGGAGCTGTTTTTT; cdr3_aa: CATSSPSLWGLTGELFF; clone_size: many; d_call: -; j_call: TRBJ2-2; v_call: TRBV15
cdr3_nt: TGCAGCGCGGGGGACAGGGGGAGTGTCTATGGCTACACCTTC; cdr3_aa: CSAGDRGSVYGYTF; clone_size: many; d_call: TRBD1; j_call: TRBJ1-2; v_call: TRBV29-1
cdr3_nt: TGTGCCAGCAGTATAAGCTGGGACAGACTTTACTACGAGCAGTACTTC; cdr3_aa: CASSISWDRLYYEQYF; clone_size: -; d_call: TRBD1; j_call: TRBJ2-7; v_call: TRBV6-5
cdr3_nt: TGTGCCAGCAGCGCGGGGGTGGGGGGGGATAACTATGGCTACACCTTC; cdr3_aa: CASSAGVGGDNYGYTF; clone_size: -; d_call: -; j_call: TRBJ1-2; v_call: TRBV25-1
cdr3_nt: TGTGCCAGCACCCCTACGGCTAGCGGGAACCTTAGAGAGCAGTACTTC; cdr3_aa: CASTPTASGNLREQYF; clone_size: -; d_call: TRBD2; j_call: TRBJ2-7; v_call: TRBV7-2
cdr3_nt: TGTGCCAGCAGTTTCGCGGGGGGGGGGCAGAATGAGCAGTTCTTC; cdr3_aa: CASSFAGGGQNEQFF; clone_size: many; d_call: TRBD2; j_call: TRBJ2-1; v_call: TRBV12-3/TRBV12-4
cdr3_nt: TGCAGCGCTGGGGTTTTGGGACAGCTTTACGAGCAGTACTTC; cdr3_aa: CSAGVLGQLYEQYF; clone_size: -; d_call: TRBD1; j_call: TRBJ2-7; v_call: TRBV20-1
cdr3_nt: TGTGCCAGCAGCTTAGACCGACAGCCCGTACTCTCCTACGAGCAGTACTTC; cdr3_aa: CASSLDRQPVLSYEQYF; clone_size: many; d_call: -; j_call: TRBJ2-7; v_call: TRBV11-2
cdr3_nt: TGTGCCACCAGTGATCAGACAGGCTCCACTAGCACAGATACGCAGTATTTT; cdr3_aa: CATSDQTGSTSTDTQYF; clone_size: many; d_call: -; j_call: TRBJ2-3; v_call: TRBV24-1
cdr3_nt: TGTGCCAGCGGCACTAGCGGGGGGAAAAACATTCAGTACTTC; cdr3_aa: CASGTSGGKNIQYF; clone_size: few; d_call: TRBD2; j_call: TRBJ2-4; v_call: TRBV11-2